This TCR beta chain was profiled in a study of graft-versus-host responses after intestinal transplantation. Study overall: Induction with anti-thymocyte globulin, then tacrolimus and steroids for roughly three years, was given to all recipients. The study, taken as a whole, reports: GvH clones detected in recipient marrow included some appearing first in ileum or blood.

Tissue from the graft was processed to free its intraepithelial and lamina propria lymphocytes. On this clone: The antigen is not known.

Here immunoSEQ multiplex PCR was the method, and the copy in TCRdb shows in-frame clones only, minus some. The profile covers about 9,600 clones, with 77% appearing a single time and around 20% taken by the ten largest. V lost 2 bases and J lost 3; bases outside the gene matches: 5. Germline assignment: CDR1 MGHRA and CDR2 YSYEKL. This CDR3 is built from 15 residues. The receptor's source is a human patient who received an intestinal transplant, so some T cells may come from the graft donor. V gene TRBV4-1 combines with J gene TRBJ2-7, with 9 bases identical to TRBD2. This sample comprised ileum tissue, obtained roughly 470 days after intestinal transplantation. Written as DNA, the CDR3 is TGCGCCAGCAGCCAATTAGCGGGGGCGAACTACGAGCAGTACTTC. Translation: CASSQLAGANYEQYF.